Below, 19 T cell receptor beta chains from the same sample are listed, as sequenced in a study of cytomegalovirus exposure and HLA in healthy donors. Method: immunoSEQ multiplex PCR; TCRdb's copy keeps in-frame clones and lacks some. The repertoire holds about 200,000 clones, roughly 88% seen once, with roughly 13% in the top ten. The specimen sequenced was PBMCs. The receptors stem from a woman in her thirties in good health and CMV-seropositive.

The chain links TRBV6-5 to TRBJ2-7, with D hard to call. The CDR3 has 15 residues. CDR1 is MNHEY and CDR2 is SVGAGI in the germline V gene. Trimming took 7 bases from V and 2 from J, leaving 18 bases between them. The CDR3 coding sequence is TGTGCCAGCAAGCCCCGGCGGCAAATTGCCTACGAGCAGTACTTC. Translating gives CASKPRRQIAYEQYF.

The rearrangement joins TRBV29-1 to TRBJ1-2; tentative D call: TRBD1 (5 bases). Looked up from germline, CDR1 is SQVTM and CDR2 is ANQGSEA. The CDR3 spans 16 residues. Between the trimmed V and J ends, which lost 6 bases and 7 bases, there was a span of 27 bases. This CDR3 is CSVGGVWDERLRGYTF. The CDR3 DNA reads TGCAGCGTGGGGGGGGTATGGGACGAGCGTCTGCGTGGCTACACCTTC.

The chain couples TRBV19 to TRBJ2-1; the D gene is possibly TRBD2 (6 bases). V gave up 5 bases and J gave up 4 bases, with 24 bases separating them. The CDR3 runs 18 residues. Germline V gene data show CDR1 as LNHDA and CDR2 as SQIVND (reference sequence). The CDR3 region is CASSSGRQTRVGYNEQFF. DNA for the CDR3: TGTGCCAGTAGTTCCGGACGGCAGACTAGAGTGGGGTACAATGAGCAGTTCTTC.

CDR3 sequence: CASSLKGAKYEQYF. The DNA for the CDR3 is TGTGCCAGCAGCTTAAAAGGGGCCAAGTACGAGCAGTACTTC. V is TRBV7-3 and J is TRBJ2-7; a weak D match, TRBD1 (5 bases). Trimming left V 1 base short and J 4 bases short, with 11 bases between. The CDR3 length is 14 residues. Germline CDR1 reads SGHTA; CDR2 reads FQGTGA. The full variable domain, in which reference TRBV7-3 and TRBJ2-7 provide the parts outside the CDR3, is GAGVSQTPSNKVTEKGKYVELRCDPISGHTALYWYRQSLGQGPEFLIYFQGTGAADDSGLPNDRFFAVRPEGSVSTLKIQRTERGDSAVYLCASSLKGAKYEQYFGPGTRLTVT.

This chain joins TRBV19 and TRBJ1-4; D not certain. Trimming took off 8 bases at V and 3 bases at J, with 16 bases between the two ends. CDR1 and CDR2 from the germline V gene are LNHDA and SQIVND (reference sequence). This CDR3 is built from 15 residues. The CDR3 spells CASGWSAMSNEKLFF. In nucleotides, the CDR3 is TGTGCCAGTGGGTGGTCAGCGATGTCTAATGAAAAACTGTTTTTT.

This clone appeared a single time. This chain joins TRBV6-1 and TRBJ1-1; no clear D gene. V was cut by 8 bases and J by 0 bases, with 10 bases left in between. This CDR3 spans 13 amino acids. Germline-derived CDR1 and CDR2 are MNHNS and SASEGT. In DNA form, the CDR3 reads TGTGCCAGCGAGTACAGCATGAACACTGAAGCTTTCTTT. Its translation is CASEYSMNTEAFF.

This sequence joins TRBV5-1 and TRBJ2-7; TRBD1 matches 8 bases. Germline assignment: CDR1 SGHRS and CDR2 YFSETQ. Unmatched junction bases numbered 5, after V lost 4 bases and J lost 2 bases. CDR3 length equals 14 residues. The DNA for the CDR3 is TGCGCCAGCAGCCCGGCGACAGGGGCCTACGAGCAGTACTTC. Residues: CASSPATGAYEQYF.

The V and J genes are TRBV29-1 and TRBJ1-2, with D possibly being TRBD1 (6 bases). V shed 4 bases and J shed 3 bases, with 15 bases lying between them. The CDR3 has 14 residues. Germline loops: CDR1 SQVTM, CDR2 ANQGSEA. The CDR3 reads CSVAGRGLDYGYTF. The CDR3 DNA sequence: TGCAGCGTTGCTGGCAGGGGATTGGACTATGGCTACACCTTC.

This chain connects TRBV5-6 to TRBJ1-2; D gene ambiguous. Germline values: CDR1 SGHDT, CDR2 YYEEEE. This CDR3 contains 14 residues. The V end lost 4 bases, the J end lost 10 bases, and 20 bases lay between the germline ends. The CDR3 spells CASSIPGSSLDYTF. The CDR3, as DNA: TGTGCCAGCAGCATCCCGGGATCGTCCTTGGACTACACCTTC.

V usage is TRBV15 and J usage is TRBJ2-7; 7 bases line up with TRBD1. Germline V gene sequence: CDR1 LNHNV, CDR2 YYDKDF (reference sequence). V shed 2 bases and J 7 bases; nucleotides not matched to a gene: 11. There are 15 residues in the CDR3. As DNA, the CDR3 is TGTGCCACCAGCAGAAACAGGGGTAGTCTGGGAGAGCAGTACTTC. As protein: CATSRNRGSLGEQYF.

The chain links TRBV7-9 to TRBJ2-4; maybe TRBD2 (5 bases). V lost 2 bases and J 2 bases, leaving 10 bases between the germline ends. CDR1 and CDR2 (germline): SEHNR, FQNEAQ (reference sequence). The CDR3 sequence is 15 residues long. DNA for the CDR3: TGTGCCAGCAGCTTAAGAGGGTTACCCAAAAACATTCAGTACTTC. It codes for CASSLRGLPKNIQYF.

A few counts support this clone. The V and J genes are TRBV27 and TRBJ2-1; TRBD2 agrees at 12 bases. This CDR3 is built from 15 residues. Unmatched junction bases numbered 6, after V lost 10 bases and J lost 2 bases. CDR1 is MNHEY and CDR2 is SMNVEV in the germline V gene (reference sequence). The chain's CDR3 is CATQPSGRAYNEQFF. CDR3 DNA: TGTGCCACGCAGCCTAGCGGGAGGGCCTACAATGAGCAGTTCTTC.

V usage is TRBV9 and J usage is TRBJ2-2, with a possible D match to TRBD2 (5 bases). V was pared by 7 bases and J by 1 base, with 8 bases between. Germline V lookup: CDR1 SGDLS, CDR2 YYNGEE. The CDR3 is 13 amino acids. CDR3 residues: CASSLENTGELFF. CDR3 DNA: TGTGCCAGCTCACTAGAGAACACCGGGGAGCTGTTTTTT.

The chain is built from TRBV7-8 and TRBJ2-7; tentatively, D is TRBD1 (6 bases). This CDR3 has 13 amino acids. V lost 5 bases and J 12 bases, leaving 20 bases between the germline ends. Looked up from germline, CDR1 is SGHVS and CDR2 is FQNEAQ. In DNA, the CDR3 is TGTGCCAGCAGCCGAAACAGGGACCCCAGGGTGTACTTC. This translates into CASSRNRDPRVYF.

The rearrangement joins TRBV2 to TRBJ1-1; D remains ambiguous. Germline CDR1 and CDR2: SNHLY and FYNNEI. The CDR3 is made up of 13 amino acids. Trimming pared 8 bases from V and 6 bases from J, leaving 16 bases between. CDR3 protein: CASFRGSAAEAFF. CDR3 coding DNA: TGTGCCAGCTTCCGAGGGTCGGCTGCTGAAGCTTTCTTT.

The V gene is TRBV28, the J gene TRBJ1-4, with 8 positions matching TRBD1. Unmatched junction bases numbered 14, after V lost 2 bases and J lost 0 bases. This CDR3 has 20 residues. Germline CDR1 and CDR2: MDHEN and SYDVKM. DNA of the CDR3: TGTGCCAGCAGTTTAATTCTTGGCAGGGGGCAGGATTCAACTAATGAAAAACTGTTTTTT. This sequence encodes CASSLILGRGQDSTNEKLFF.

This chain joins TRBV5-1 and TRBJ2-2; 11 bases line up with TRBD2. Germline V gene sequence: CDR1 SGHRS, CDR2 YFSETQ. There are 16 residues in the CDR3. The V segment lost 4 bases and the J segment 6 bases; nucleotides outside the gene matches: 8. CDR3 loop: CASSVQLAGVSGELFF. The CDR3 DNA reads as TGCGCCAGCAGCGTGCAACTAGCGGGAGTTTCCGGGGAGCTGTTTTTT.

The chain employs TRBV27 and TRBJ2-7; 13 bases are a match to TRBD2. Losses at the gene ends were 7 bases for V and 7 bases for J; bases not matched to a gene: 13. The length of the CDR3 is 16 residues. Germline V gene lookup returns CDR1 MNHEY and CDR2 SMNVEV (reference sequence). The CDR3 DNA is TGTGCCAGCAAGCCGTCCGGGACTAGCGGGATCGGGGAGCAGTACTTC. This gives the protein CASKPSGTSGIGEQYF.

The rearrangement uses TRBV29-1 and TRBJ1-1, with a possible D match to TRBD1 (5 bases). This CDR3 spans 13 amino acids. Germline lookup yields CDR1 SQVTM and CDR2 ANQGSEA. V lost 1 base, J lost 1 base, and 7 bases lay in between. CDR3 DNA: TGCAGCGTTGAAGGACAGCCGAACACTGAAGCTTTCTTT. Protein product: CSVEGQPNTEAFF.